This TCR beta chain was profiled in a study of T cell repertoires in MIS-A myocarditis. In its sample, this clone is medium-sized. Using immunoSEQ multiplex PCR, the repertoire was profiled, and TCRdb retains in-frame clones only, with some absent. The top ten clones hold roughly two thirds of a sample with roughly 14,000 clones, about 67% of them seen once. The sample comprised left ventricle heart tissue obtained at autopsy. The receptor's source is a man between 18 and 35 years old with fulminant myocarditis from multisystem inflammatory syndrome in adults (MIS-A) after COVID-19.

CDR3 in DNA: TGTGCCAGCAGTTATCCGGGACAGGTACAAGAGACCCAGTACTTC. It specifies CASSYPGQVQETQYF. The chain couples TRBV6-6 to TRBJ2-5; 8 bases agree with TRBD1. Germline V lookup: CDR1 MNHNY, CDR2 SVGAGI (reference sequence). The ends lost 3 bases at V and 2 bases at J; junction bases unmatched: 5. The CDR3 sequence is 15 residues long.